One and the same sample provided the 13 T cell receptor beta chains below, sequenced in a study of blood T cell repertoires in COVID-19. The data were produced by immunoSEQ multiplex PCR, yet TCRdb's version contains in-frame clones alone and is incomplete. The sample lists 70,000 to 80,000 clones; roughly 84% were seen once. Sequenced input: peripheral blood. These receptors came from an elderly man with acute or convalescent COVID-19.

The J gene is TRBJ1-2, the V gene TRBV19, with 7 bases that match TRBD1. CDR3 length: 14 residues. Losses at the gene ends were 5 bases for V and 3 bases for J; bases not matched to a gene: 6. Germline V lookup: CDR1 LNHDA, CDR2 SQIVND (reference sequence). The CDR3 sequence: CASSVQGWDYGYTF. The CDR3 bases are TGTGCCAGTAGTGTACAGGGGTGGGACTATGGCTACACCTTC.

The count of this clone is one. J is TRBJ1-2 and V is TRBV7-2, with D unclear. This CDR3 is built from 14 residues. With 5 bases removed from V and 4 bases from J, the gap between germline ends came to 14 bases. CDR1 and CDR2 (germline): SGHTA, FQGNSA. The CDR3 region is CASSPYTDSYGYTF. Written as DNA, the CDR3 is TGTGCCAGCAGCCCTTACACAGATTCCTATGGCTACACCTTC.

CDR3 region: CASSGRVDSNQPQHF. In nucleotides, the CDR3 is TGTGCCAGCAGCGGGAGGGTGGACAGCAATCAGCCCCAGCATTTT. The gene calls are TRBV5-8 and TRBJ1-5; D call uncertain. The germline V and J ends were trimmed by 4 bases and 1 base, with 12 bases remaining between them. CDR3 length: 15 amino acids. Germline V CDR1 and CDR2: SGHTS, YDEGEE.

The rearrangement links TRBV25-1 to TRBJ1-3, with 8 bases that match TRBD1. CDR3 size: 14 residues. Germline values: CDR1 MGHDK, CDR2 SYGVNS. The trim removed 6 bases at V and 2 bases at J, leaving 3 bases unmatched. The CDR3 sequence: CASSTQGAGNTIYF. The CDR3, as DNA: TGTGCCAGCAGCACACAGGGGGCTGGAAACACCATATATTTT.

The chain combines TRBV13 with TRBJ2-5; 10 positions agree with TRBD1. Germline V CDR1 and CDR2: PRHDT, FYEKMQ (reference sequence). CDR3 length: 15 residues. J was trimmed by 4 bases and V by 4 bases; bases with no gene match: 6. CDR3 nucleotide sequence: TGTGCCAGCAGCTCGAGACAGGGGGCGGGAGAGACCCAGTACTTC. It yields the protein CASSSRQGAGETQYF.

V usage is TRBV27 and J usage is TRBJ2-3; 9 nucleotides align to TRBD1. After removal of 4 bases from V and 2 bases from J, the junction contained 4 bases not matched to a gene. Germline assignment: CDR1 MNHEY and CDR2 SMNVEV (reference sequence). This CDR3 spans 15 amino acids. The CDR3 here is CASSSGTGYTDTQYF. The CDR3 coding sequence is TGTGCCAGCAGTTCCGGGACAGGGTACACAGATACGCAGTATTTT.

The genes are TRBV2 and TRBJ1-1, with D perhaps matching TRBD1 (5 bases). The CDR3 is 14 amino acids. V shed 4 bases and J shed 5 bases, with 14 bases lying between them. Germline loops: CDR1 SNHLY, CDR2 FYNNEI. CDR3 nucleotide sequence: TGTGCCAGCAGTGGGGGGGAGTTGGGTACTGAAGCTTTCTTT. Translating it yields CASSGGELGTEAFF. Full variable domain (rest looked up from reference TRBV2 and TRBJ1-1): EPEVTQTPSHQVTQMGQEVILRCVPISNHLYFYWYRQILGQKVEFLVSFYNNEISEKSEIFDDQFSVERPDGSNFTLKIRSTKLEDSAMYFCASSGGELGTEAFFGQGTRLTVV.

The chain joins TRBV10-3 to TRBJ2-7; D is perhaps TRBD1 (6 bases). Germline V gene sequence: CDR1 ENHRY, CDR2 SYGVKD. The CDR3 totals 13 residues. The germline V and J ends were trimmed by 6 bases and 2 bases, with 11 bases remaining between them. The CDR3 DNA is TGTGCCATCAGCGATACAGGGACCTACGAGCAGTACTTC. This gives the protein CAISDTGTYEQYF.

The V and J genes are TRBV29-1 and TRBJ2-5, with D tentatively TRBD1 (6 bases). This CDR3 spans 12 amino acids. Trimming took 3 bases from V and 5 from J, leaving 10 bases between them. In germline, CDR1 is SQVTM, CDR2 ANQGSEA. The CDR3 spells CSVEVQGETQYF. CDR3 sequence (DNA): TGCAGCGTTGAGGTCCAGGGGGAGACCCAGTACTTC.

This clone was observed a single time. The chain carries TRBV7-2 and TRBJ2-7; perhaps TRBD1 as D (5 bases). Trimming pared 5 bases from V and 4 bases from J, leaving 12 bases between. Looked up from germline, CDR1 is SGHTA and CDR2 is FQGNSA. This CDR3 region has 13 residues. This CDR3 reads CASSRSTEYEQYF. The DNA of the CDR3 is TGTGCCAGCAGCCGTTCGACAGAATACGAGCAGTACTTC.

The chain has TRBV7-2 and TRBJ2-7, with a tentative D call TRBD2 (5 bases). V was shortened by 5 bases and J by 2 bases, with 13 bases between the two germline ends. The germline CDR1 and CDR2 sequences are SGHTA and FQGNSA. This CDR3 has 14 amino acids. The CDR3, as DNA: TGTGCCAGCAGCGTCGACTACCAGGCCTACGAGCAGTACTTC. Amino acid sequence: CASSVDYQAYEQYF.

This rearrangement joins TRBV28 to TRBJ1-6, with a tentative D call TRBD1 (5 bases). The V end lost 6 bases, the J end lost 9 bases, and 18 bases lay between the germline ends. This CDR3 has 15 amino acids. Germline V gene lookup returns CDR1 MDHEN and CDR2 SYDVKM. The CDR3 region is CASSQGGRKSSPLHF. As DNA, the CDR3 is TGTGCCAGCAGCCAGGGTGGTCGAAAAAGTTCACCCCTCCACTTT. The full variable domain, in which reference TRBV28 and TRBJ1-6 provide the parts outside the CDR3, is DVKVTQSSRYLVKRTGEKVFLECVQDMDHENMFWYRQDPGLGLRLIYFSYDVKMKEKGDIPEGYSVSREKKERFSLILESASTNQTSMYLCASSQGGRKSSPLHFGNGTRLTVT.

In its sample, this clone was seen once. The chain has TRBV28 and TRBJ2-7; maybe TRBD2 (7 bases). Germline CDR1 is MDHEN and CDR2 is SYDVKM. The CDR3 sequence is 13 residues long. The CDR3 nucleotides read TGTGCTCTGAACGGGGGGCATTCCTACGAGCAGTACTTC. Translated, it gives CALNGGHSYEQYF. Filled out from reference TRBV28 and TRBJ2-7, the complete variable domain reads DVKVTQSSRYLVKRTGEKVFLECVQDMDHENMFWYRQDPGLGLRLIYFSYDVKMKEKGDIPEGYSVSREKKERFSLILESASTNQTSMYLCALNGGHSYEQYFGPGTRLTVT.